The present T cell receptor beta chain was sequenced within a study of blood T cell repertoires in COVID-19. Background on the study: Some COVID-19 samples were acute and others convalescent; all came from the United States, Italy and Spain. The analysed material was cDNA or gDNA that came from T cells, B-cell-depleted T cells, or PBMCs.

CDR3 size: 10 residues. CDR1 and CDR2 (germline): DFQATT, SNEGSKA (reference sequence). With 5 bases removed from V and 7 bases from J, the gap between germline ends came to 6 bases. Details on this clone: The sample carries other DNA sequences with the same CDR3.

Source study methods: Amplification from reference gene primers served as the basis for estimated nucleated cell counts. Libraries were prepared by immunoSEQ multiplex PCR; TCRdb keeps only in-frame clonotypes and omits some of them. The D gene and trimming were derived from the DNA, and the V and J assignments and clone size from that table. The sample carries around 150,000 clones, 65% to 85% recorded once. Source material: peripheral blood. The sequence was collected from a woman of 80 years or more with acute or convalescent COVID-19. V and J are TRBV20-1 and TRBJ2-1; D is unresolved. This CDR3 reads CSASSNEQFF. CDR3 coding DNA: TGCAGTGCTTCTAGTAATGAGCAGTTCTTC.